Below, 3 T cell receptor beta chains from the same sample are listed, as sequenced in a study of pediatric ulcerative colitis. Clones were read by immunoSEQ multiplex PCR, and TCRdb kept only the in-frame ones, dropping some. The sample comprises 55,000 to 80,000 clones, about 80% of which are singletons, and around 5.3% rests with the top ten. The sequenced material came from blood. Receptor source: a boy younger than 18 with moderate ulcerative colitis.

The chain joins TRBV7-9 to TRBJ2-1, with 8 bases fitting TRBD2. Germline CDR1 and CDR2: SEHNR and FQNEAQ (reference sequence). The CDR3 totals 16 residues. V lost 5 bases, J lost 4 bases, and 10 bases stayed unmatched. The CDR3 here is CASSPSSGGGYNEQFF. The CDR3 DNA reads as TGTGCCAGCAGCCCCTCGTCGGGGGGGGGTTACAATGAGCAGTTCTTC. The whole variable domain, filled in from reference TRBV7-9 and TRBJ2-1, reads DTGVSQNPRHKITKRGQNVTFRCDPISEHNRLYWYRQTLGQGPEFLTYFQNEAQLEKSRLLSDRFSAERPKGSFSTLEIQRTEQGDSAMYLCASSPSSGGGYNEQFFGPGTRLTVL.

The chain has TRBV4-1 and TRBJ2-5, with D possibly being TRBD1 or TRBD2 (6 bases each). Trimming cost V 3 bases and J 5 bases, with 19 bases left between them. CDR3 length: 16 amino acids. Per the germline V gene, CDR1 is MGHRA and CDR2 is YSYEKL. CDR3 residues: CASSHPFRGRGETQYF. The CDR3 nucleotides read TGCGCCAGCAGCCACCCCTTCCGGGGGCGCGGGGAGACCCAGTACTTC.

Notes on this clone: At the DNA level, this CDR3 is encoded by other sequences in the same sample as well. J is TRBJ2-3 and V is TRBV6-4, with D unclear. The CDR3 consists of 13 residues. Trimming shortened V by 2 bases and J by 2 bases, and 5 bases separated the two germline ends. The V gene's germline CDR1 is MRHNA and CDR2 SNTAGT. The DNA for the CDR3 is TGTGCCAGCAGTGACCCACCCACAGATACGCAGTATTTT. This encodes CASSDPPTDTQYF.